Presented here are 3 T cell receptor beta chains from one specimen sequenced in a study of blood T cells in healthy people across ages. Using a J-beta primer mix together with a sample-barcoded 5' primer, a second PCR was run for roughly 7 to 11 cycles. TCRdb re-analysed the 5' RACE reads in MiXCR, keeping a single row per CDR3 protein. The repertoire includes roughly 500,000 distinct CDR3 sequences, 27% of them detected once, and less than 20% sits in the top ten. Material: blood. The receptors here all came from a woman in her seventies in good health.

The CDR3 nucleotides are TGCAGCGTTGGAGATACCAATAGTGGGACCCAGTACTTC. Its translation: CSVGDTNSGTQYF. The chain recombines TRBV29-1 with TRBJ2-1; no reliable D call. The J call may be in error: the DNA end matches TRBJ2-5 better. This CDR3 is 13 amino acids long. Looked up from germline, CDR1 is SQVTM and CDR2 is ANQGSEA.

V and J are TRBV3-1 and TRBJ2-5, with a possible D match to TRBD1 (6 bases). V was cut by 3 bases and J by 5 bases, with 10 bases left in between. CDR1 LGHDT and CDR2 YNNKEL come from the germline V gene (reference sequence). The CDR3 is 13 amino acids. This chain's CDR3 is CASSQRGTETQYF. For the CDR3, the DNA is TGTGCCAGCAGCCAGAGGGGGACGGAGACCCAGTACTTC.

The CDR3: CASSFLFRSEQYF. The CDR3 DNA is TGTGCCAGCAGCTTCCTCTTTCGTTCCGAGCAGTACTTC. The chain uses TRBV7-9 and TRBJ2-5; D not resolved. Judging by the DNA end, TRBJ2-7 fits better; the J call may be wrong. CDR3 size: 13 residues. From germline, CDR1 is SEHNR and CDR2 FQNEAQ (reference sequence).